The rows below give T cell receptor beta chains drawn from one sample of a study of blood T cell repertoires in COVID-19. The data were produced by immunoSEQ multiplex PCR, yet TCRdb's version contains in-frame clones alone and is incomplete. This sample has 250,000 to 300,000 clones, with approximately 84% found just once. Sequenced input: PBMCs or T cells enriched from blood (not recorded which). Receptors originate from a man between 18 and 35 years old who had recovered from COVID-19. Each CDR3 is given with its conserved first and last residue. Each record gives: clone size, D gene, J gene, V gene, CDR3 protein, CDR3 DNA. The D gene is left open where the match is weak. Part of the rows lack a size; the others show once, few, many or a class for expanded clones.

clone size: .; D gene: .; J gene: TRBJ1-2; V gene: TRBV5-4; CDR3 protein: CASSLGGFYGYTF; CDR3 DNA: TGTGCCAGCAGCTTGGGAGGATTCTATGGCTACACCTTC
clone size: once; D gene: TRBD2; J gene: TRBJ2-3; V gene: TRBV9; CDR3 protein: CASSPGLAGGVATDTQYF; CDR3 DNA: TGTGCCAGCAGCCCCGGACTAGCGGGGGGGGTTGCGACAGATACGCAGTATTTT
clone size: .; D gene: .; J gene: TRBJ1-3; V gene: TRBV29-1; CDR3 protein: CSVRSPGNTIYF; CDR3 DNA: TGCAGCGTTAGGAGCCCTGGAAACACCATATATTTT
clone size: .; D gene: TRBD2; J gene: TRBJ2-2; V gene: TRBV5-1; CDR3 protein: CASSFGTTPNTGELFF; CDR3 DNA: TGCGCCAGCAGCTTCGGGACTACTCCTAACACCGGGGAGCTGTTTTTT
clone size: .; D gene: TRBD2; J gene: TRBJ2-2; V gene: TRBV5-1; CDR3 protein: CASLELAGVEAGELFF; CDR3 DNA: TGCGCCAGCTTAGAACTAGCGGGAGTTGAGGCCGGGGAGCTGTTTTTT
clone size: .; D gene: TRBD2; J gene: TRBJ2-2; V gene: TRBV19; CDR3 protein: CASSASGSGTGELFF; CDR3 DNA: TGTGCCAGTAGTGCGAGCGGGAGCGGCACCGGGGAGCTGTTTTTT
clone size: once; D gene: TRBD2; J gene: TRBJ2-1; V gene: TRBV15; CDR3 protein: CATSSDSGYSEQFF; CDR3 DNA: TGTGCCACCAGCAGCGATAGCGGGTACTCTGAGCAGTTCTTC
clone size: .; D gene: TRBD2; J gene: TRBJ2-7; V gene: TRBV28; CDR3 protein: CASSQSAGGDYEQYF; CDR3 DNA: TGTGCCAGCAGTCAGTCAGCGGGAGGGGATTACGAGCAGTACTTC
clone size: .; D gene: TRBD1; J gene: TRBJ1-2; V gene: TRBV6-5; CDR3 protein: CASTDRFNYGYTF; CDR3 DNA: TGTGCCAGCACGGACAGGTTTAACTATGGCTACACCTTC
clone size: few; D gene: .; J gene: TRBJ1-2; V gene: TRBV18; CDR3 protein: CASSPPGSYGYTF; CDR3 DNA: TGTGCCAGCTCACCACCAGGGAGCTATGGCTACACCTTC
clone size: .; D gene: .; J gene: TRBJ2-2; V gene: TRBV5-6; CDR3 protein: CASSLEGRPFGELFF; CDR3 DNA: TGTGCCAGCAGCTTGGAGGGGCGGCCCTTCGGGGAGCTGTTTTTT
clone size: .; D gene: .; J gene: TRBJ1-5; V gene: TRBV5-6; CDR3 protein: CASSFGDNQPQHF; CDR3 DNA: TGTGCCAGCAGCTTCGGGGACAATCAGCCCCAGCATTTT
clone size: .; D gene: TRBD1; J gene: TRBJ1-2; V gene: TRBV2; CDR3 protein: CASSEALPDRGQGGYTF; CDR3 DNA: TGTGCCAGCAGTGAAGCGCTTCCCGACAGGGGGCAGGGTGGCTACACCTTC
clone size: many; D gene: TRBD2; J gene: TRBJ2-7; V gene: TRBV28; CDR3 protein: CASSWGTSFEQYF; CDR3 DNA: TGTGCCAGCAGTTGGGGGACTAGCTTCGAGCAGTACTTC
clone size: .; D gene: .; J gene: TRBJ1-1; V gene: TRBV12-3/TRBV12-4; CDR3 protein: CASSFGGTEAFF; CDR3 DNA: TGTGCCAGCAGTTTCGGTGGTACTGAAGCTTTCTTT
clone size: few; D gene: .; J gene: TRBJ2-7; V gene: TRBV28; CDR3 protein: CASSQNYYEQYF; CDR3 DNA: TGTGCCAGCAGTCAAAACTATTACGAGCAGTACTTC
clone size: .; D gene: TRBD1; J gene: TRBJ2-1; V gene: TRBV7-8; CDR3 protein: CASSASGTGGFNEQFF; CDR3 DNA: TGTGCCAGCAGCGCATCCGGGACAGGGGGTTTCAATGAGCAGTTCTTC
clone size: .; D gene: TRBD2; J gene: TRBJ2-3; V gene: TRBV9; CDR3 protein: CASTPGGITDTQYF; CDR3 DNA: TGTGCCAGCACCCCCGGGGGGATCACAGATACGCAGTATTTT
clone size: .; D gene: .; J gene: TRBJ1-1; V gene: TRBV9; CDR3 protein: CASSAGPEEAFF; CDR3 DNA: TGTGCCAGCAGCGCAGGCCCAGAGGAAGCTTTCTTT
clone size: few; D gene: .; J gene: TRBJ1-2; V gene: TRBV4-2; CDR3 protein: CASSQEQANYGYTF; CDR3 DNA: TGTGCCAGCAGCCAAGAACAGGCTAACTATGGCTACACCTTC
clone size: .; D gene: .; J gene: TRBJ2-5; V gene: TRBV4-1; CDR3 protein: CASSQEAAGPNSGGTQYF; CDR3 DNA: TGCGCCAGCAGCCAAGAAGCGGCTGGACCGAATTCCGGGGGGACCCAGTACTTC
clone size: once; D gene: .; J gene: TRBJ2-4; V gene: TRBV24-1; CDR3 protein: CATSDLKGGKNIQYF; CDR3 DNA: TGTGCCACCAGTGATTTAAAAGGGGGCAAAAACATTCAGTACTTC
clone size: .; D gene: TRBD1; J gene: TRBJ2-1; V gene: TRBV5-1; CDR3 protein: CASSFGNGQGDEQFF; CDR3 DNA: TGCGCCAGCAGCTTTGGTAATGGACAGGGCGATGAGCAGTTCTTC
clone size: .; D gene: .; J gene: TRBJ1-2; V gene: TRBV18; CDR3 protein: CASSPITGTNYGYTF; CDR3 DNA: TGTGCCAGCTCACCAATCACAGGGACCAACTATGGCTACACCTTC
clone size: few; D gene: .; J gene: TRBJ1-2; V gene: TRBV7-8; CDR3 protein: CASSLPATGLNYGYTF; CDR3 DNA: TGTGCCAGCAGCCTACCGGCCACAGGCCTTAACTATGGCTACACCTTC
clone size: .; D gene: .; J gene: TRBJ1-2; V gene: TRBV29-1; CDR3 protein: CSVDATDYGYTF; CDR3 DNA: TGCAGCGTTGATGCGACAGACTATGGCTACACCTTC
clone size: once; D gene: TRBD1; J gene: TRBJ1-5; V gene: TRBV2; CDR3 protein: CASRTGGHQPQHF; CDR3 DNA: TGTGCCAGCAGGACAGGGGGGCATCAGCCCCAGCATTTT
clone size: few; D gene: TRBD2; J gene: TRBJ2-2; V gene: TRBV27; CDR3 protein: CASRLAGGGGELFF; CDR3 DNA: TGTGCCAGCAGGTTAGCGGGGGGAGGCGGGGAGCTGTTTTTT
clone size: .; D gene: TRBD1; J gene: TRBJ2-1; V gene: TRBV7-9; CDR3 protein: CASSRTGYNEQFF; CDR3 DNA: TGTGCCAGCAGCCGGACAGGTTACAATGAGCAGTTCTTC
clone size: few; D gene: TRBD1; J gene: TRBJ1-1; V gene: TRBV11-2; CDR3 protein: CASSGTGGAEAFF; CDR3 DNA: TGTGCCAGCAGCGGAACAGGGGGCGCTGAAGCTTTCTTT
clone size: few; D gene: .; J gene: TRBJ2-6; V gene: TRBV25-1; CDR3 protein: CASAGYSGANVLTF; CDR3 DNA: TGTGCCAGCGCAGGGTACTCTGGGGCCAACGTCCTGACTTTC
clone size: .; D gene: TRBD1; J gene: TRBJ1-1; V gene: TRBV5-1; CDR3 protein: CASSRQGWDTEAFF; CDR3 DNA: TGCGCCAGCAGCCGACAGGGATGGGACACTGAAGCTTTCTTT
clone size: .; D gene: TRBD1; J gene: TRBJ1-4; V gene: TRBV10-1; CDR3 protein: CASKDRALTTNEKLFF; CDR3 DNA: TGCGCCAGCAAAGACAGGGCCCTAACAACTAATGAAAAACTGTTTTTT
clone size: many; D gene: TRBD1; J gene: TRBJ2-3; V gene: TRBV4-2; CDR3 protein: CASSQGWTGGDTQYF; CDR3 DNA: TGTGCCAGCAGCCAGGGGTGGACAGGGGGAGATACGCAGTATTTT
clone size: .; D gene: .; J gene: TRBJ2-1; V gene: TRBV5-4; CDR3 protein: CASSSVADLYYNEQFF; CDR3 DNA: TGTGCCAGCAGTTCCGTAGCGGACCTTTATTACAATGAGCAGTTCTTC
clone size: .; D gene: .; J gene: TRBJ1-6; V gene: TRBV9; CDR3 protein: CASSVAGNNSPLHF; CDR3 DNA: TGTGCCAGCAGCGTAGCAGGGAATAATTCACCCCTCCACTTT
clone size: .; D gene: .; J gene: TRBJ2-5; V gene: TRBV12-3/TRBV12-4; CDR3 protein: CASGLQTGAQYF; CDR3 DNA: TGTGCCAGCGGACTCCAGACGGGGGCCCAGTACTTC
clone size: few; D gene: TRBD2; J gene: TRBJ2-1; V gene: TRBV5-1; CDR3 protein: CASSRPAGDYNEQFF; CDR3 DNA: TGCGCCAGCAGCCGCCCAGCGGGGGACTACAATGAGCAGTTCTTC
clone size: .; D gene: TRBD2; J gene: TRBJ2-1; V gene: TRBV30; CDR3 protein: CAWSVGGTNNEQFF; CDR3 DNA: TGTGCCTGGAGTGTGGGGGGGACCAACAATGAGCAGTTCTTC
clone size: .; D gene: .; J gene: TRBJ1-3; V gene: TRBV3-1/TRBV3-2; CDR3 protein: CASSQVFLSGNTIYF; CDR3 DNA: TGTGCCAGCAGCCAAGTTTTCCTCTCTGGAAACACCATATATTTT
clone size: .; D gene: .; J gene: TRBJ1-1; V gene: TRBV7-9; CDR3 protein: CASSGGLGRSLGTEAFF; CDR3 DNA: TGTGCCAGCAGCGGGGGCTTGGGACGGTCCCTCGGCACTGAAGCTTTCTTT